Following are 27 T cell receptor beta chains from one sample sequenced in a study of response to subunit inactivated influenza vaccine. Via MiXCR, TCRdb re-called the RT-PCR reads, giving one row per CDR3 protein. The sample includes about 800,000 distinct CDR3 sequences, roughly 20% of them seen just once. The sequencing here drew on PBMCs from blood, taken 5 days after vaccination. The receptor source for this set is a man in his forties or fifties who received an inactivated influenza vaccine.

The chain carries TRBV7-2 and TRBJ2-3, with D perhaps matching TRBD2 (6 bases). Between the trimmed V and J ends, which lost 5 bases and 2 bases, there was a span of 11 bases. In germline, CDR1 is SGHTA, CDR2 FQGNSA. The CDR3 covers 14 residues. The chain's CDR3 is CASSPGSHTDTQYF. In DNA, the CDR3 is TGTGCCAGCAGCCCCGGGAGTCACACAGATACGCAGTATTTT.

The chain carries TRBV6-1 and TRBJ1-2; 9 bases are a match to TRBD1. Trimming at V came to 3 bases and at J to 0 bases, leaving 5 bases not matched to a gene. In germline, CDR1 is MNHNS, CDR2 SASEGT. The CDR3 length is 16 residues. CDR3 DNA sequence: TGTGCCAGCAGTGATACAGGGGGCATTCCTAACTATGGCTACACCTTC. This gives the protein CASSDTGGIPNYGYTF.

The V call is TRBV5-1, the J call TRBJ2-3; D remains unclear. V lost 2 bases, J lost 2 bases, and 9 bases lay in between. Germline V gene sequence: CDR1 SGHRS, CDR2 YFSETQ. This CDR3 spans 14 amino acids. The CDR3 nucleotides are TGCGCCAGCAGCTTTCAGGACCTCACAGATACGCAGTATTTT. It is translated as CASSFQDLTDTQYF.

The chain has TRBV6-1 and TRBJ1-3, with D hard to call. The germline V gene has CDR1 MNHNS and CDR2 SASEGT. The CDR3 is 14 residues long. Trimming stripped 2 bases from V and 3 bases from J, with 8 bases between. CDR3 region: CASSETGNGNTIYF. As DNA, the CDR3 is TGTGCCAGCAGTGAAACGGGGAATGGAAACACCATATATTTT.

V and J are TRBV6-2 or TRBV6-3 and TRBJ2-1; TRBD2 agrees at 9 bases. The germline V gene has CDR1 MNHEY and CDR2 SVGEGT. CDR3 length: 16 amino acids. J lost 2 bases, V lost 5 bases, and 7 bases had no gene match. The CDR3 DNA is TGTGCCAGCAGTAGACCTAGCGGGATGGCCTACAATGAGCAGTTCTTC. It translates to CASSRPSGMAYNEQFF.

This clonotype has just a few counts. The rearrangement joins TRBV18 to TRBJ2-2; 8 bases are a match to TRBD1. The ends lost 4 bases at V and 1 base at J; junction bases unmatched: 5. The CDR3 sequence is 16 residues long. From germline, CDR1 is KGHSH and CDR2 LQKENI. The DNA of the CDR3 is TGTGCCAGCTCACTAACGACAGGGGTGAACACCGGGGAGCTGTTTTTT. Protein product: CASSLTTGVNTGELFF.

This clonotype was found a few times. The chain employs TRBV5-5 and TRBJ2-7; 8 nucleotides line up with TRBD1. The CDR3 runs to 13 residues. CDR1 SGHKS and CDR2 YYEKEE come from the germline V gene (reference sequence). With 4 bases clipped from V and 3 bases from J, the junction kept 3 bases outside the gene matches. The CDR3 protein is CASSKTGVYEQYF. Here the CDR3 DNA reads TGTGCCAGCAGCAAGACAGGGGTCTACGAGCAGTACTTC.

This clonotype has at least ten counts. The genes are TRBV7-9 and TRBJ1-1; 9 bases agree with TRBD1. V was clipped by 4 bases and J by 8 bases; unmatched bases: 2. This CDR3 region has 12 residues. Germline CDR1 SEHNR, CDR2 FQNEAQ (reference sequence). In DNA form, the CDR3 reads TGTGCCAGCAGCTACGGACAGGGGGAAGCTTTCTTT. It is translated as CASSYGQGEAFF.

This clonotype was detected a few times. This chain connects TRBV7-2 to TRBJ2-2; D is unclear. Trimming cost V 0 bases and J 4 bases, with 9 bases left between them. The CDR3 is made up of 15 amino acids. CDR1 SGHTA and CDR2 FQGNSA come from the germline V gene. The CDR3 nucleotides are TGTGCCAGCAGCTTAGCAGGGCTCATCACCGGGGAGCTGTTTTTT. It translates to CASSLAGLITGELFF.

This clonotype was seen a handful of times. The gene calls are TRBV12-3 or TRBV12-4 and TRBJ1-1, with 10 bases identical to TRBD1. The trim removed 5 bases at V and 3 bases at J, leaving 6 bases unmatched. The CDR3 loop spans 15 amino acids. The CDR3 region has the DNA TGTGCCAGCAGTGTTAGACAGGGGGCATACACTGAAGCTTTCTTT. Translated, it gives CASSVRQGAYTEAFF.

The sample holds a few counts of this clonotype. The chain carries TRBV6-1 and TRBJ2-2; D gene ambiguous. Germline CDR1 and CDR2: MNHNS and SASEGT. The CDR3 is made up of 15 amino acids. Trimming removed 7 bases from V and 0 bases from J, with 12 bases in between. The DNA of the CDR3 is TGTGCCAGCACCGAGAGCCCCGCGAACACCGGGGAGCTGTTTTTT. The encoded protein is CASTESPANTGELFF.

This clonotype was counted a few times. The chain combines TRBV20-1 with TRBJ2-1; TRBD2 agrees at 7 bases. Germline loops: CDR1 DFQATT, CDR2 SNEGSKA (reference sequence). J gave up 3 bases and V 0 bases, and 2 bases lay outside the gene matches. The CDR3 covers 14 residues. The DNA of the CDR3 is TGCAGTGCTAGAGAGGGCGGGGGCTACAATGAGCAGTTCTTC. Protein product: CSAREGGGYNEQFF.

The chain uses TRBV7-2 and TRBJ2-2; D gene unclear. The CDR3 sequence is 16 residues long. Germline V gene lookup returns CDR1 SGHTA and CDR2 FQGNSA. The ends were cut back, 0 bases at V and 3 bases at J, with 11 bases in the middle. The CDR3 coding sequence is TGTGCCAGCAGCTTAGCGTGGCACCGAGACACCGGGGAGCTGTTTTTT. Residues: CASSLAWHRDTGELFF.

Only one count was recorded for this clonotype. CDR3 residues: CASSSRGDGKETQYF. The CDR3 nucleotides read TGTGCCAGCAGTTCCCGGGGGGATGGGAAAGAGACCCAGTACTTC. This chain links TRBV12-3 or TRBV12-4 with TRBJ2-5; 7 bases match TRBD2. The CDR3 consists of 15 residues. V was clipped by 4 bases and J by 3 bases; unmatched bases: 8.

The chain carries TRBV28 and TRBJ2-7, with a possible D match to TRBD1 (5 bases). Trimming shortened V by 3 bases and J by 2 bases, and 11 bases separated the two germline ends. Germline assignment: CDR1 MDHEN and CDR2 SYDVKM. The CDR3 has 14 amino acids. CDR3 nucleotide sequence: TGTGCCAGCAGTTTGTTGACAGTCACCTACGAGCAGTACTTC. Residues: CASSLLTVTYEQYF.

This clonotype has only a few counts. This chain links TRBV20-1 with TRBJ2-7; D perhaps matches TRBD1 (6 bases). The CDR3 has 13 amino acids. Trimming cost V 6 bases and J 0 bases, with 12 bases left between them. CDR1 and CDR2 from the germline V gene are DFQATT and SNEGSKA (reference sequence). CDR3 coding DNA: TGCAGTGCCAGACAGGTCAGCTCCTACGAGCAGTACTTC. Its translation: CSARQVSSYEQYF.

CDR3 sequence reads: CASSSGQGDPYGYTF. CDR3 nucleotides: TGTGCCAGCAGTTCGGGACAGGGGGACCCCTATGGCTACACCTTC. The chain couples TRBV12-3 or TRBV12-4 to TRBJ1-2; 11 bases line up with TRBD1. The CDR3 covers 15 residues. V gave up 4 bases and J gave up 4 bases; unmatched junction bases: 5.

The V call is TRBV6-2 or TRBV6-3, the J call TRBJ2-4, with D uncertain. CDR3 length: 14 amino acids. V lost 2 bases, J lost 7 bases, and 12 bases lay in between. Germline V CDR1 and CDR2: MNHEY, SVGEGT. This CDR3 is CASSYGYQWNIQYF. The CDR3 region has the DNA TGTGCCAGCAGTTACGGTTACCAGTGGAACATTCAGTACTTC.

This CDR3 reads CASSLAGTSGKTRNSYNEQFF. CDR3 bases: TGTGCCAGCAGCTTAGCGGGGACTAGCGGGAAGACCAGGAACTCCTACAATGAGCAGTTCTTC. The chain couples TRBV11-1 to TRBJ2-1, with 13 bases matching TRBD2. Germline CDR1 is SGHAT and CDR2 is FQDESV (reference sequence). The CDR3 contains 21 residues. The J segment lost 0 bases and the V segment lost 0 bases, leaving 11 bases of the junction unmatched.

In nucleotides, the CDR3 is TGTGCCAGCAGCATGCGGACAGGAAACTATGGCTACACCTTC. This encodes CASSMRTGNYGYTF. The chain carries TRBV7-8 and TRBJ1-2; 7 nucleotides match TRBD1. This CDR3 spans 14 amino acids. V trimming: 5 bases; J trimming: 2 bases; junction bases outside the gene matches: 5. Germline CDR1 is SGHVS and CDR2 is FQNEAQ.

The CDR3 loop is CASSMGTSYEQYF. The CDR3 coding sequence is TGTGCCAGTAGTATGGGGACCTCCTACGAGCAGTACTTC. The chain carries TRBV19 and TRBJ2-7; D may be TRBD1 or TRBD2 (5 bases each). Germline assignment: CDR1 LNHDA and CDR2 SQIVND (reference sequence). V was cut by 3 bases and J by 0 bases, with 6 bases left in between. CDR3 length equals 13 residues. Full variable domain (outside the CDR3, taken from reference TRBV19 and TRBJ2-7): DGGITQSPKYLFRKEGQNVTLSCEQNLNHDAMYWYRQDPGQGLRLIYYSQIVNDFQKGDIAEGYSVSREKKESFPLTVTSAQKNPTAFYLCASSMGTSYEQYFGPGTRLTVT.

This clonotype was counted once. The chain has TRBV30 and TRBJ2-6, with unresolved D. Trimming stripped 2 bases from V and 0 bases from J, with 2 bases between. The CDR3 covers 13 residues. From germline, CDR1 is GTSNPN and CDR2 SVGIG (reference sequence). CDR3 amino acids: CAWSSSGANVLTF. CDR3 DNA sequence: TGTGCCTGGAGTAGCTCTGGGGCCAACGTCCTGACTTTC.

This chain connects TRBV29-1 to TRBJ2-1; D might be TRBD1 (5 bases). With 3 bases removed from V and 0 bases from J, the gap between germline ends came to 15 bases. Germline CDR1 and CDR2: SQVTM and ANQGSEA. The CDR3 totals 16 residues. Here the CDR3 DNA reads TGCAGCGTTGAGGGGCAGGGCTATAACTCCTACAATGAGCAGTTCTTC. It is translated as CSVEGQGYNSYNEQFF.

The chain employs TRBV5-5 and TRBJ1-1, with D perhaps matching TRBD1 (5 bases). The ends were cut back, 4 bases at V and 1 base at J, with 17 bases in the middle. This CDR3 is built from 16 residues. Germline V gives CDR1 SGHKS, CDR2 YYEKEE (reference sequence). The CDR3 loop reads CASSVGEGLGNTEAFF. The CDR3 coding sequence is TGTGCCAGCAGCGTCGGAGAGGGACTAGGGAACACTGAAGCTTTCTTT.

The chain recombines TRBV7-9 with TRBJ2-5; 8 positions match TRBD2. V shed 5 bases, J shed 3 bases, and the junction held 11 bases outside the gene matches. This CDR3 comprises 16 residues. The V gene's germline CDR1 is SEHNR and CDR2 FQNEAQ (reference sequence). The CDR3 here is CASSHIAGAGEETQYF. In nucleotides, the CDR3 is TGTGCCAGCAGCCATATCGCGGGAGCGGGAGAAGAGACCCAGTACTTC.

This clonotype was observed a single time. The CDR3 loop reads CASSPQGALGSPLHF. CDR3 DNA sequence: TGTGCCAGCAGTCCCCAGGGGGCGCTTGGTTCACCCCTCCACTTT. The chain links TRBV6-1 to TRBJ1-6; TRBD1 matches 8 bases. The CDR3 runs 15 residues. Germline V gene sequence: CDR1 MNHNS, CDR2 SASEGT. V dropped 5 bases and J dropped 9; count of bases not matched to a gene: 9.

The chain combines TRBV4-3 with TRBJ2-1, with 7 nucleotides matching TRBD1. The germline V gene encodes CDR1 LGHNA and CDR2 YSLEER. The CDR3 covers 14 residues. The V and J ends lost 2 bases and 11 bases, in that order; junction bases with no gene match: 9. The CDR3 loop is CASSQIQDRLKQFF. The CDR3 nucleotides read TGCGCCAGCAGCCAAATCCAGGACAGGTTGAAGCAGTTCTTC.